The entry that follows covers one TCR beta chain sequence. Antigen unknown. TCRdb redid the calling of the 5' RACE reads with MiXCR, one entry per CDR3 protein. The sample lists roughly 6,000 distinct CDR3 sequences, 30% to 35% occurring once. The CDR3 is made up of 14 amino acids. CDR1 is DFQATT and CDR2 is SNEGSKA in the germline V gene (reference sequence). V was cut by 4 bases and J by 0 bases, with 13 bases left in between. Whole-study findings and limits: The TCR gene usage of tumor memory CD4+ T cells clustered together with blood and lymph node memory CD4+ cells and with lymph node naive CD4+ cells. The larger-cohort validation was restricted to a single TCR beta V-J rearrangement rather than whole repertoires.

Sequencing was carried out using memory CD4+ T cells sorted from a lymph node. Subset denoted: memory CD4+ T cells, CD4+CD45RO+CD25-. V and J are TRBV20-1 and TRBJ2-7; TRBD1 is a possible D gene (5 bases). The TCR comes from a female donor with breast cancer. The CDR3 region is CSAKDKRSSYEQYF. The CDR3 DNA is TGCAGTGCTAAGGACAAAAGAAGCTCCTACGAGCAGTACTTC.